What follows describes a single T cell receptor (beta chain). This sample is drawn from a study of PD-L1 blockade in urothelial cancer. The wider study: The year 2014 saw patients start atezolizumab, 1,200 mg intravenously every 3 weeks. Analyses used blood from 3 weeks (second dose) and 6 weeks after treatment start.

Libraries were prepared by immunoSEQ multiplex PCR; TCRdb keeps only in-frame clonotypes and omits some of them. The table has about 110,000 clones, approximately 85% seen once. The clonotype comes from a man over 45 with urothelial cancer. The source was PBMCs, collected around atezolizumab (anti-PD-L1) treatment.

Here the CDR3 reads CASSLSWWQGSIRHEQYF. The CDR3 DNA reads TGTGCCAGCAGCTTATCCTGGTGGCAGGGATCGATCCGCCACGAGCAGTACTTC. V is TRBV7-2 and J is TRBJ2-7; maybe TRBD1 (5 bases). CDR1 is SGHTA, CDR2 FQGNSA, per germline. The ends were cut back, 2 bases at V and 5 bases at J, with 25 bases in the middle. The CDR3 is 18 residues long.